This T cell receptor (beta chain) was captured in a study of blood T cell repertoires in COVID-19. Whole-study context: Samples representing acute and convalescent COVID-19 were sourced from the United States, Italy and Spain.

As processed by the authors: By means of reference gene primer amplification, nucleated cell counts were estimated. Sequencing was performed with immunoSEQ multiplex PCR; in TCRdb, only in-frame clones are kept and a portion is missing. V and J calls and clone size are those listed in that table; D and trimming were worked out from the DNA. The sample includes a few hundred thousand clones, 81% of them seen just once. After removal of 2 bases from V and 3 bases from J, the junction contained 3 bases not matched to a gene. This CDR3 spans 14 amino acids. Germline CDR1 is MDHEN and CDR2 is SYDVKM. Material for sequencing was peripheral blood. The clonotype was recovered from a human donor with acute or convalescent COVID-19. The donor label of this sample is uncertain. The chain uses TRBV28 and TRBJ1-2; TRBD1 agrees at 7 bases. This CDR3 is CASSLRGTDYGYTF. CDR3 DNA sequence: TGTGCCAGCAGTTTAAGAGGGACAGACTATGGCTACACCTTC.